This TCR beta chain is from a study of shared clonotypes between healthy human individuals. The test was conducted at deep level. The assay was immunoSEQ multiplex PCR, and TCRdb's table has in-frame clones only and misses some. Here the sample spans fewer than 1 million clones, 95% to 97% being singletons. Positively selected for CCR7, the CD45RO-negative cells used as naive CD8 cells excluded terminally differentiated effector memory CD45RA+ cells. Donors comprised only Caucasian adults living in Nashville, Tennessee. The CDR3 runs 16 residues. The V and J ends lost 5 bases and 2 bases respectively, with 16 bases between them. CDR1 is MNHEY, CDR2 SMNVEV, per germline (reference sequence).

The rearrangement links TRBV27 to TRBJ2-4; perhaps TRBD2 as D (6 bases). This clonotype originated in a man younger than 40 in good health. The specimen sequenced was naive CD8+ T cells sorted from blood. DNA for the CDR3: TGTGCCAGCAGTCCATCGTTGGAGGGGCCCAAAAACATTCAGTACTTC. It yields the protein CASSPSLEGPKNIQYF.